Each of the 19 T cell receptor beta chains below was sequenced from the same sample in a study of T-cell reconstitution after alpha-beta-depleted transplantation in children. Preparation of the TCRbeta library used unique molecular identifiers. TCRdb called the PCR reads again in MiXCR, with one record for every CDR3 protein. This sample carries roughly 340,000 distinct CDR3 sequences, 15% to 20% of them seen once, and the ten largest clones take just over 40%. The specimen was PBMCs, mostly from graft donor cells, collected 360 days after TCRalphabeta/CD19-depleted stem cell transplant. The receptor set was obtained from a male patient between 2 and 10 years old who had a stem cell transplant for acute lymphoblastic leukemia, so the T cells may come from the graft donor.

This clonotype was counted between two and nine times. The chain has TRBV10-3 and TRBJ2-7; D unresolved. This CDR3 comprises 15 residues. Germline CDR1 ENHRY, CDR2 SYGVKD. Trimming left V 2 bases short and J 0 bases short, with 11 bases between. CDR3 sequence: CAISETMTASYEQYF. The CDR3, as DNA: TGTGCCATCAGTGAGACCATGACGGCCTCCTACGAGCAGTACTTC.

Turning to this clonotype: A read error may produce the germline difference seen at one junction end. The chain carries TRBV2 and TRBJ2-2, with TRBD2 identical over 14 bases. The V gene's germline CDR1 is SNHLY and CDR2 FYNNEI. The CDR3 consists of 18 residues. CDR3 nucleotide sequence: TGTGCCGGCAGTTTGCCGGGACTAGCGGGAGAACGGACCGGGGAGCTGTTTTTT. Translated: CAGSLPGLAGERTGELFF. Combining the CDR3 with reference TRBV2 and TRBJ2-2 gives the whole variable domain EPEVTQTPSHQVTQMGQEVILRCVPISNHLYFYWYRQILGQKVEFLVSFYNNEISEKSEIFDDQFSVERPDGSNFTLKIRSTKLEDSAMYFCAGSLPGLAGERTGELFFGEGSRLTVL.

The chain carries TRBV15 and TRBJ2-1; perhaps TRBD2 as D (6 bases). The V gene lost 5 bases and the J gene lost 5 bases, with 25 bases spanning the gap. Germline V CDR1 and CDR2: LNHNV, YYDKDF (reference sequence). CDR3 length equals 18 residues. CDR3 sequence (DNA): TGTGCCACCAGCTTTTCTCTAGCGACAGCCTTTACTGACAATGAGCAGTTCTTC. Its translation: CATSFSLATAFTDNEQFF.

This clonotype was detected ten times or more. This rearrangement joins TRBV28 to TRBJ2-7; no firm D call. Germline V gene data show CDR1 as MDHEN and CDR2 as SYDVKM. The CDR3 loop spans 16 amino acids. V was cut by 5 bases and J by 0 bases, with 17 bases left in between. CDR3 in amino acids: CASSNAWAQVSYEQYF. CDR3 in DNA: TGTGCCAGCAGTAATGCGTGGGCCCAAGTCTCCTACGAGCAGTACTTC.

The chain combines TRBV7-9 with TRBJ2-3, with D tentatively TRBD1 (5 bases). The CDR3 is 15 amino acids. Between the trimmed V and J ends, which lost 3 bases and 0 bases, there was a span of 10 bases. CDR1 is SEHNR, CDR2 FQNEAQ, per germline (reference sequence). CDR3 sequence reads: CASSFRQGSTDTQYF. CDR3 DNA sequence: TGTGCCAGCAGCTTCAGGCAGGGTAGCACAGATACGCAGTATTTT.

This sequence joins TRBV12-3 or TRBV12-4 and TRBJ1-1; D is ambiguous. The V and J ends lost 3 bases and 5 bases respectively, with 10 bases between them. The CDR3 consists of 13 residues. The CDR3 spells CASSFSAYTEAFF. The CDR3 region has the DNA TGTGCCAGCAGTTTCTCGGCGTATACTGAAGCTTTCTTT.

The V and J genes are TRBV6-2 or TRBV6-3 and TRBJ2-3; 11 bases map to TRBD2. The CDR3 covers 14 residues. The germline CDR1 and CDR2 sequences are MNHEY and SVGEGT. Trimming cost V 2 bases and J 10 bases; bases outside gene matches: 5. The CDR3 DNA sequence: TGTGCCAGCAGTTACACTAGCGGGAGTTCCGCGCAGTATTTT. Its protein is CASSYTSGSSAQYF.

The V gene is TRBV7-8, the J gene TRBJ2-7, with D maybe TRBD1 (6 bases). Trimming cost V 3 bases and J 3 bases, with 12 bases left between them. This CDR3 is built from 14 residues. CDR1 and CDR2 from the germline V gene are SGHVS and FQNEAQ. CDR3 sequence: CASSLGTPFYEQYF. The CDR3 DNA reads TGTGCCAGCAGCTTGGGGACACCTTTCTACGAGCAGTACTTC. Drawing the rest from reference TRBV7-8 and TRBJ2-7, the complete variable domain is GAGVSQSPRYKVAKRGQDVALRCDPISGHVSLFWYQQALGQGPEFLTYFQNEAQLDKSGLPSDRFFAERPEGSVSTLKIQRTQQEDSAVYLCASSLGTPFYEQYFGPGTRLTVT.

This rearrangement joins TRBV4-1 to TRBJ1-1; D remains ambiguous. The CDR3 totals 15 residues. With 0 bases removed from V and 0 bases from J, the gap between germline ends came to 8 bases. CDR1 MGHRA and CDR2 YSYEKL come from the germline V gene. This chain's CDR3 is CASSQEQNMNTEAFF. The CDR3 DNA reads as TGCGCCAGCAGCCAAGAACAGAACATGAACACTGAAGCTTTCTTT.

This clonotype was recorded a few times. This chain joins TRBV29-1 and TRBJ2-3; a possible D gene is TRBD1 (5 bases). The germline V and J ends were trimmed by 6 bases and 2 bases, with 15 bases remaining between them. CDR1 is SQVTM, CDR2 ANQGSEA, per germline. The CDR3 contains 14 residues. CDR3 in DNA: TGCAGCGTCCCTCGGACACTTATCACAGATACGCAGTATTTT. This codes for CSVPRTLITDTQYF.

This clonotype was detected ten times or more. This sequence joins TRBV10-3 and TRBJ2-5; perhaps TRBD2 as D (6 bases). The length of the CDR3 is 17 residues. Germline V gives CDR1 ENHRY, CDR2 SYGVKD. V lost 5 bases and J lost 5, with 24 bases in between. The CDR3: CAISPDYSEPARETQYF. The CDR3 DNA reads as TGTGCCATCAGTCCGGACTACTCAGAGCCAGCACGGGAGACCCAGTACTTC.

This clonotype appeared a few times. The chain couples TRBV21-1 to TRBJ2-7; the D segment call TRBD1 is taken from the table without a DNA check. TRBV21-1 is annotated as a pseudogene. This CDR3 is 16 amino acids long. The CDR3 loop reads CASSMGTGGPLYEQYF. The CDR3 DNA sequence: TGTGCCAGCAGCATGGGGACAGGGGGACCCTTATACGAGCAGTACTTC.

This clonotype was seen a handful of times. The chain employs TRBV9 and TRBJ2-1; the D call may be TRBD1 or TRBD2 (5 bases each). Deletions cut 1 base from V and 7 bases from J, with 18 bases between. This CDR3 contains 16 residues. The germline CDR1 and CDR2 sequences are SGDLS and YYNGEE. The CDR3 spells CASSVLGTPLWNEQFF. DNA for the CDR3: TGTGCCAGCAGCGTACTCGGGACCCCTCTTTGGAATGAGCAGTTCTTC. Full variable domain (rest looked up from reference TRBV9 and TRBJ2-1): DSGVTQTPKHLITATGQRVTLRCSPRSGDLSVYWYQQSLDQGLQFLIQYYNGEERAKGNILERFSAQQFPDLHSELNLSSLELGDSALYFCASSVLGTPLWNEQFFGPGTRLTVL.

This clonotype came up once. This rearrangement joins TRBV4-1 to TRBJ1-4, with a weak D call TRBD1 (6 bases). The V and J ends lost 0 bases and 4 bases respectively, with 15 bases between them. This CDR3 has 17 residues. CDR1 and CDR2 (germline): MGHRA, YSYEKL. CDR3: CASSQDGGGFGNEKLFF. In DNA form, the CDR3 reads TGCGCCAGCAGCCAAGATGGGGGGGGCTTCGGTAATGAAAAACTGTTTTTT.

The V and J genes are TRBV7-2 and TRBJ2-7; TRBD1 agrees at 8 bases. CDR1 is SGHTA, CDR2 FQGNSA, per germline. The CDR3 totals 15 residues. Germline trimming cut 5 bases from V and 3 bases from J; bases unmatched to any gene: 9. CDR3 bases: TGTGCCAGCAGCCTGACGGACAGGGTACTCTACGAGCAGTACTTC. It specifies CASSLTDRVLYEQYF.

This clonotype was detected a few times. The V and J genes are TRBV15 and TRBJ1-4, with D maybe TRBD1 (5 bases). CDR1 is LNHNV and CDR2 is YYDKDF in the germline V gene (reference sequence). The CDR3 sequence is 18 residues long. Trimming took 4 bases from V and 2 from J, leaving 20 bases between them. In DNA form, the CDR3 reads TGTGCCACCAGCATCTCTTTAGGGCGGGGACGGACTAATGAAAAACTGTTTTTT. Its protein is CATSISLGRGRTNEKLFF.

This clonotype was counted a few times. The J gene is TRBJ2-1, the V gene TRBV9; D is perhaps TRBD2 (6 bases). The CDR3 is made up of 17 amino acids. The V and J ends lost 3 bases and 4 bases respectively, with 20 bases between them. Germline CDR1 and CDR2: SGDLS and YYNGEE. CDR3 sequence: CASSGDGGPYLYNEQFF. The CDR3 nucleotides read TGTGCCAGCAGCGGAGACGGAGGGCCCTACCTTTACAATGAGCAGTTCTTC.

This clonotype appeared many times. This chain connects TRBV10-3 to TRBJ2-1; possibly TRBD2 for D (7 bases). There are 17 residues in the CDR3. Germline values: CDR1 ENHRY, CDR2 SYGVKD. V gave up 2 bases and J gave up 8 bases, with 22 bases separating them. In DNA form, the CDR3 reads TGTGCCATCAGTGAGCGGAAGGGGGGGACCTTGAAGTATGAGCAGTTCTTC. Its protein product is CAISERKGGTLKYEQFF.

The chain combines TRBV6-1 with TRBJ2-7; TRBD1 aligns across 11 bases. The length of the CDR3 is 13 residues. Germline values: CDR1 MNHNS, CDR2 SASEGT. J gave up 6 bases and V 6 bases, and 4 bases lay outside the gene matches. As DNA, the CDR3 is TGTGCCAGCAGGGGACAGGGGGTTCGCGAGCAGTACTTC. This translates into CASRGQGVREQYF.